A selection of T cell receptor beta chains follows, all from one sample in a study of control samples from healthy donors and cancer patients. Sequencing used immunoSEQ multiplex PCR; TCRdb keeps in-frame clones, though not all of them. This table holds roughly 100,000 clones, around 88% found once. Source material: blood. These receptors were collected from a man between 25 and 39 years old in good health. Both conserved end residues are part of each CDR3. Each record gives: D gene, clone size, V gene, J gene, CDR3 DNA, CDR3 protein. The D gene is left open where the match is weak. Expanded clones get a size class; other rows say once, few or many, or leave the size out.

>TRBD2|few|TRBV9|TRBJ2-1
TGTGCCAGCAGCACCTCCGGGACTAGCGTTGTCAATGAGCAGTTCTTC
CASSTSGTSVVNEQFF
>TRBD2|.|TRBV7-3|TRBJ2-7
TGTGCCAGCAGCCCAAGACTAGCGGGAGTCTACGAGCAGTACTTC
CASSPRLAGVYEQYF
>.|.|TRBV18|TRBJ1-2
TGTGCCAGCTCACCACAGCGGGACGGCTATGGCTACACCTTC
CASSPQRDGYGYTF
>.|.|TRBV19|TRBJ1-1
TGTGCCAGTACTCCCCGGAAAGGGGGAACTGAAGCTTTCTTT
CASTPRKGGTEAFF
>.|.|TRBV5-1|TRBJ2-1
TGCGCCAGCAGCTTGGCCGGCAATGAGCAGTTCTTC
CASSLAGNEQFF
>TRBD1|.|TRBV28|TRBJ1-4
TGTGCCAGCAACCGCCGGGACAGGGGATCTGGAAAACTGTTTTTT
CASNRRDRGSGKLFF
>.|.|TRBV2|TRBJ2-7
TGTGCCAGCGATGATTCGGCCTACGAGCAGTACTTC
CASDDSAYEQYF
>.|.|TRBV19|TRBJ2-7
TGTGCCAGTAAAAGAGGGGTCGGCTACGAGCAGTACTTC
CASKRGVGYEQYF
>.|.|TRBV10-3|TRBJ1-1
TGTGCCATCAGTGACGGGGGTGACACTGAAGCTTTCTTT
CAISDGGDTEAFF
>.|.|TRBV29-1|TRBJ2-2
TGCAGCGTTGAACAGAACACCGGGGAGCTGTTTTTT
CSVEQNTGELFF
>.|.|TRBV14|TRBJ1-3
TGTGCCAGCAGCGAAGACAGGTCATCCTATGGAAACACCATATATTTT
CASSEDRSSYGNTIYF
>TRBD2|.|TRBV2|TRBJ2-2
TGTGCCAGCAGCATCGCCACTAGCGGGAGTCAAGGGGAGCTGTTTTTT
CASSIATSGSQGELFF
>TRBD2|.|TRBV15|TRBJ2-1
TGTGCCACCAGCAGACAGGATAGCGGGAGGCGATCCAATGAGCAGTTCTTC
CATSRQDSGRRSNEQFF